This T cell receptor (beta chain) derives from a study of radiation and T cells in renal cell carcinoma. As to this clone: Its antigen is as yet unknown.

CDR3 length: 14 amino acids. The junction had 7 bases not matched to a gene; V was cut back by 7 bases and J by 4 bases. Germline CDR1 and CDR2: LNHDA and SQIVND (reference sequence). Notes on the study in general: Baseline intratumoral clonotype presence is unknown without pretreatment biopsies.

The time point: blood 4 weeks post-SBRT, at nephrectomy. Treatment reported: 15 Gy SBRT to primary tumor, nephrectomy 4 weeks later. Nephrectomy followed 15 Gy stereotactic body radiation by 4 weeks. Blood was sampled at baseline, 2 weeks and 4 weeks after SBRT. The patient's renal cell carcinoma had clear cell pathology. Only in-frame clones appear in the TCRdb table, and some are missing; sequencing was by immunoSEQ multiplex PCR. This sample yields about 62,000 clones, of which around three quarters are seen a single time; over 5.5% belongs to the top ten. The chain is built from TRBV19 and TRBJ1-5; 7 nucleotides match TRBD1. The sequenced sample was blood, obtained from a patient whose treatment included radiotherapy and nephrectomy. This receptor was taken from a man aged 55 to 70 with renal cell carcinoma. This CDR3 is CASINRGTNQPQHF. The CDR3 DNA follows: TGTGCCAGTATCAACAGGGGAACAAATCAGCCCCAGCATTTT.